A single sample is the source of the 4 T cell receptor beta chains below, sequenced in a study of blood T cell repertoires in COVID-19. Only in-frame clones appear in the TCRdb table, and some are missing; sequencing was by immunoSEQ multiplex PCR. The data contain more than 300,000 clones, 89% of them singletons. The specimen sequenced was PBMCs or T cells enriched from blood (not recorded which). These receptors originate from a woman aged 25 to 39 who had recovered from COVID-19.

The chain recombines TRBV11-2 with TRBJ1-2, with D perhaps TRBD1 (5 bases). Trimming pared 6 bases from V and 3 bases from J, leaving 11 bases between. Germline V CDR1 and CDR2: SGHAT, FQNNGV. The CDR3 has 13 residues. The CDR3 DNA is TGTGCCAGCAGGGACTGGGGGGACTATGGCTACACCTTC. Its protein product is CASRDWGDYGYTF.

This rearrangement joins TRBV5-1 to TRBJ2-7; 8 bases line up with TRBD2. CDR1 and CDR2 (germline): SGHRS, YFSETQ. This CDR3 comprises 15 residues. The trim removed 4 bases at V and 5 bases at J, leaving 11 bases unmatched. CDR3: CASSPPRAGADEQYF. The CDR3 nucleotides are TGCGCCAGCAGCCCCCCGCGAGCGGGAGCGGACGAGCAGTACTTC.

The CDR3 sequence is CASNNGLAGDEQFF. CDR3 sequence (DNA): TGTGCCAGTAATAACGGACTAGCGGGAGATGAGCAGTTCTTC. V and J are TRBV19 and TRBJ2-1; 13 nucleotides align to TRBD2. This CDR3 is 14 amino acids long. The V gene's germline CDR1 is LNHDA and CDR2 SQIVND (reference sequence). The V segment lost 7 bases and the J segment 8 bases; nucleotides outside the gene matches: 5. The variable domain in full, with the rest retrieved from reference TRBV19 and TRBJ2-1, is DGGITQSPKYLFRKEGQNVTLSCEQNLNHDAMYWYRQDPGQGLRLIYYSQIVNDFQKGDIAEGYSVSREKKESFPLTVTSAQKNPTAFYLCASNNGLAGDEQFFGPGTRLTVL.

The chain is built from TRBV5-5 and TRBJ1-2; 7 bases line up with TRBD1. Unmatched junction bases numbered 13, after V lost 4 bases and J lost 1 base. CDR1 and CDR2 (germline): SGHKS, YYEKEE (reference sequence). This CDR3 has 17 amino acids. The CDR3 DNA sequence: TGTGCCAGCAGCCGGAATCGGGACAGTACGGGTAACTATGGCTACACCTTC. Amino acids: CASSRNRDSTGNYGYTF.